The sequence of this T cell receptor beta chain was determined in a study of shared clonotypes between healthy human individuals. Comment on this clone: Antigen unknown.

The naive CD8 subset, CD45RO-negative cells positively selected for CCR7, excluded terminally differentiated effector memory CD45RA+ cells. The V and J ends lost 5 bases and 7 bases respectively, with 12 bases between them. The CDR3 runs to 12 residues. Germline V CDR1 and CDR2: SGHVS, FQNEAQ. Notes on the study in general: The low donor count limited represented genetic and exposure-history diversity. When naive CD4 clonotypes were compared across a handful of donors, about 4.8% were shared. Inspection by rarefaction showed sorted-subset sequencing to be incomplete despite large depth.

Profiled with immunoSEQ multiplex PCR; TCRdb holds only in-frame clones, not every one. In the table there are 600,000 or so clones, roughly 98% of which are singletons. This chain joins TRBV7-8 and TRBJ2-7; D uncertain. The origin of this receptor is a young man in good health. Sample: naive CD8+ T cells sorted from blood. CDR3 sequence (DNA): TGTGCCAGCAGCAACGGACCTAAGGAGCAGTACTTC. Amino acid sequence: CASSNGPKEQYF.